Here is one TCR beta chain with its context. The antigen is unknown. Germline V gene data show CDR1 as MGHDK and CDR2 as SYGVNS. V was clipped by 7 bases and J by 0 bases, with 9 bases between them. The CDR3 contains 13 residues. The data were taken from a study of shared clonotypes between healthy human individuals. General study results and limits: The study found lower generation probabilities in non-shared clonotypes than in those shared by all four donors.

Several immunoSEQ 96-well plates shared each subset's DNA, each plate a replicate. The table came from immunoSEQ multiplex PCR; TCRdb's copy has only in-frame clones and leaves some out. The repertoire includes roughly 2 million clones, roughly 94% of them detected once, and 0.1% to 0.15% sits in the top ten. J is TRBJ1-1 and V is TRBV25-1; D is unclear. The material sequenced was naive CD4+ T cells sorted from blood. Described subset: CD45RA+ positively selected. The sequence came from a man aged 18 to 30 in good health. As DNA, the CDR3 is TGTGCCAGCACGGAGGCCTTGAACACTGAAGCTTTCTTT. Protein sequence: CASTEALNTEAFF.